The present TCR beta chain was sequenced within a study of cytomegalovirus exposure and HLA in healthy donors. Study findings and constraints: Cytomegalovirus association was assigned to more than 150 TCR beta chains.

PCR used 60 Vbeta primers and 13 Jbeta primers. Produced via immunoSEQ multiplex PCR; TCRdb's table is partial and in-frame only. The table records about 190,000 clones, about four fifths of them present only once. Concerning this clone: Its cognate antigen is unknown.

V was pared by 2 bases and J by 4 bases, with 6 bases between. The germline V gene has CDR1 PRHDT and CDR2 FYEKMQ (reference sequence). This CDR3 has 12 amino acids. The sequencing sample was made of PBMCs. This clonotype originated in a man aged 25 to 40 in good health and CMV-seropositive. The chain uses TRBV13 and TRBJ2-7, with D possibly being TRBD2 (5 bases). The CDR3 spells CASSLSGYEQYF. In DNA, the CDR3 is TGTGCCAGCAGCTTAAGCGGTTACGAGCAGTACTTC.